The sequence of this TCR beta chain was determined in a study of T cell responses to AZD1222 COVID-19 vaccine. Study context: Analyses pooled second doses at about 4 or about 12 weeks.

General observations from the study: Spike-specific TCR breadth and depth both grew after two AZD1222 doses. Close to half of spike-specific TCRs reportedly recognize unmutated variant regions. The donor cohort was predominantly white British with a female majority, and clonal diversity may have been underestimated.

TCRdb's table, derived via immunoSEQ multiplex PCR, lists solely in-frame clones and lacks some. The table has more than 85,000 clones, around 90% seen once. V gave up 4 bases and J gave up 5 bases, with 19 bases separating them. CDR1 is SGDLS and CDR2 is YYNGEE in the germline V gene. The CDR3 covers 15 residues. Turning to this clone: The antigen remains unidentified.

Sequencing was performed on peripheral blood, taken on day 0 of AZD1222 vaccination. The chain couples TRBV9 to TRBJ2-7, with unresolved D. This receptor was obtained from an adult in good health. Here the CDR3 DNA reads TGTGCCAGCAGCCCCCGAATCCAACATGGACACGAGCAGTACTTC. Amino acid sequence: CASSPRIQHGHEQYF.